The 23 T cell receptor beta chains below all came from one sample that was sequenced in a study of blood T cell repertoires in COVID-19. Produced via immunoSEQ multiplex PCR; TCRdb's table is partial and in-frame only. Among approximately 130,000 clones listed, around 86% were seen once. The specimen sequenced was PBMCs or T cells enriched from blood (not recorded which). Receptors were obtained from a man aged 25 to 40 who had recovered from COVID-19.

The CDR3 loop reads CASSIPGLAGKETQYF. In DNA, the CDR3 is TGTGCCAGTAGTATCCCGGGACTAGCGGGGAAAGAGACCCAGTACTTC. The chain has TRBV19 and TRBJ2-5, with 13 bases matching TRBD2. Germline CDR1 LNHDA, CDR2 SQIVND (reference sequence). The CDR3 extends over 16 amino acids. V lost 3 bases to trimming and J lost 3 bases; unmatched junction nucleotides: 4.

This chain links TRBV29-1 with TRBJ1-1; 7 nucleotides align to TRBD1. Germline-derived CDR1 and CDR2 are SQVTM and ANQGSEA. There are 14 residues in the CDR3. V was pared by 0 bases and J by 6 bases, with 7 bases of the junction left unmatched. CDR3 region: CSVEEVTGAAEAFF. The CDR3 coding sequence is TGCAGCGTTGAAGAGGTTACAGGGGCTGCTGAAGCTTTCTTT.

The chain couples TRBV30 to TRBJ2-2, with D perhaps matching TRBD2 (6 bases). Germline CDR1 is GTSNPN and CDR2 is SVGIG (reference sequence). Trimming took 0 bases from V and 6 from J, leaving 11 bases between them. The CDR3 length is 14 residues. This CDR3 reads CAWSVGGRPGELFF. CDR3 DNA sequence: TGTGCCTGGAGTGTCGGAGGGAGACCCGGGGAGCTGTTTTTT. Full variable domain (outside the CDR3, taken from reference TRBV30 and TRBJ2-2): SQTIHQWPATLVQPVGSPLSLECTVEGTSNPNLYWYRQAAGRGLQLLFYSVGIGQISSEVPQNLSASRPQDRQFILSSKKLLLSDSGFYLCAWSVGGRPGELFFGEGSRLTVL.

This sequence joins TRBV6-5 and TRBJ1-3; D is uncertain. Looked up from germline, CDR1 is MNHEY and CDR2 is SVGAGI. The CDR3 is 16 amino acids. With 0 bases removed from V and 0 bases from J, the gap between germline ends came to 9 bases. The CDR3 protein is CASSYSTGNSGNTIYF. DNA for the CDR3: TGTGCCAGCAGTTACTCCACGGGGAACTCTGGAAACACCATATATTTT.

V is TRBV5-4 and J is TRBJ2-6; the D is unclear. V dropped 4 bases and J dropped 0 bases, with 11 bases sitting between them. Germline V gives CDR1 SGHNT, CDR2 YYREEE (reference sequence). This CDR3 is 16 amino acids long. The DNA of the CDR3 is TGTGCCAGCAGCCGAATTCCGAGCTCTGGGGCCAACGTCCTGACTTTC. Its translation is CASSRIPSSGANVLTF.

This sequence joins TRBV3-1 (or the pseudogene TRBV3-2) and TRBJ2-1; 8 positions match TRBD2. The CDR3 totals 15 residues. Per the germline V gene, CDR1 is LGHDT and CDR2 is YNNKEL (reference sequence). V trimming: 2 bases; J trimming: 9 bases; junction bases outside the gene matches: 9. In DNA form, the CDR3 reads TGTGCCAGCAGCCAAATCGGGCTAGCGGGCCCTGAGCAGTTCTTC. It encodes CASSQIGLAGPEQFF.

The gene calls are TRBV24-1 and TRBJ1-3, with a weak D call TRBD1 (5 bases). This CDR3 has 12 amino acids. The V gene's germline CDR1 is KGHDR and CDR2 SFDVKD. The ends were cut back, 3 bases at V and 9 bases at J, with 8 bases in the middle. CDR3 sequence reads: CATSDQGGTIYF. DNA for the CDR3: TGTGCCACCAGTGATCAGGGTGGCACCATATATTTT.

This chain links TRBV19 with TRBJ1-2; 8 bases align to TRBD1. CDR3 length: 18 amino acids. Trimming took 4 bases from V and 5 from J; bases not matched to a gene: 18. Germline values: CDR1 LNHDA, CDR2 SQIVND (reference sequence). The CDR3 is CASSTLSTAGQGGYGYTF. CDR3 in DNA: TGTGCCAGTAGTACTCTCTCGACAGCCGGACAGGGCGGATATGGCTACACCTTC.

This clone has a handful of counts. The sample contains more than one DNA sequence encoding this CDR3. This chain connects TRBV11-2 to TRBJ1-2; TRBD1 agrees at 8 bases. Germline CDR1 and CDR2: SGHAT and FQNNGV. The CDR3 has 16 residues. The V gene end was trimmed by 0 bases and the J gene end by 1 base; junction bases not matched to a gene: 4. CDR3 nucleotides: TGTGCCAGCAGCTTAGAAGGTACAGGGGGTAACTATGGCTACACCTTC. Amino acids: CASSLEGTGGNYGYTF.

This chain joins TRBV5-1 and TRBJ1-2; maybe TRBD1 (5 bases). V gave up 2 bases and J gave up 4 bases, with 15 bases separating them. The CDR3 loop spans 15 amino acids. Germline values: CDR1 SGHRS, CDR2 YFSETQ. The CDR3 DNA sequence: TGCGCCAGCAGCTTCTTGATGGACACGTCCTATGGCTACACCTTC. Encoded protein: CASSFLMDTSYGYTF.

The chain combines TRBV6-5 with TRBJ2-1; tentatively, D is TRBD1 (6 bases). The CDR3 is 14 amino acids. From germline, CDR1 is MNHEY and CDR2 SVGAGI. Trimming removed 2 bases at V and 5 bases at J, with 10 bases between. CDR3 sequence: CASSYTGQNNEQFF. CDR3 sequence (DNA): TGTGCCAGCAGTTACACCGGACAGAACAATGAGCAGTTCTTC.

This sequence joins TRBV19 and TRBJ1-4, with D perhaps TRBD1 (6 bases). CDR3 length equals 13 residues. Germline-derived CDR1 and CDR2 are LNHDA and SQIVND (reference sequence). Trimming pared 3 bases from V and 8 bases from J, leaving 10 bases between. The chain's CDR3 is CASSITGSEKLFF. The CDR3 DNA is TGTGCCAGTAGTATTACAGGGAGCGAAAAACTGTTTTTT.

J is TRBJ2-1 and V is TRBV21-1; the table calls TRBD2, which could not be checked here. TRBV21-1 is flagged as a pseudogene. The CDR3 extends over 13 amino acids. The CDR3 DNA sequence: TGTGCCAGCACAATAGCGGGGGTCAATGAGCAGTTCTTC. Translated, it gives CASTIAGVNEQFF.

This chain joins TRBV18 and TRBJ1-1; a weak D match, TRBD1 (6 bases). This CDR3 comprises 15 residues. Germline values: CDR1 KGHSH, CDR2 LQKENI. With 3 bases removed from V and 11 bases from J, the gap between germline ends came to 22 bases. DNA of the CDR3: TGTGCCAGCTCACCGAAGGATGGACAGCTCCGGAGCGCTTTCTTT. Its translation: CASSPKDGQLRSAFF.

This clone was picked up a small number of times. This chain connects TRBV5-1 to TRBJ1-4; 8 bases map to TRBD1. There are 16 residues in the CDR3. The ends lost 8 bases at V and 0 bases at J; junction bases unmatched: 9. Germline lookup yields CDR1 SGHRS and CDR2 YFSETQ. The CDR3 loop is CASKRGQGATNEKLFF. The CDR3, as DNA: TGCGCCAGTAAACGAGGACAGGGCGCAACTAATGAAAAACTGTTTTTT.

The chain has TRBV5-1 and TRBJ2-1, with 7 bases matching TRBD2. After removal of 0 bases from V and 4 bases from J, the junction contained 7 bases not matched to a gene. This CDR3 is built from 16 residues. The germline gives CDR1 SGHRS, CDR2 YFSETQ. The CDR3, as DNA: TGCGCCAGCAGCTTGGGAGGTAGCGGGCCTTACAATGAGCAGTTCTTC. Its translation: CASSLGGSGPYNEQFF.

This clone was picked up one time. This chain links TRBV3-1 (or the pseudogene TRBV3-2) with TRBJ2-3, with 8 bases aligning to TRBD2. Unmatched junction bases numbered 16, after V lost 4 bases and J lost 7 bases. Per germline, CDR1 LGHDT and CDR2 YNNKEL (reference sequence). The CDR3 has 17 residues. CDR3 in amino acids: CASSPTSVGGLRNTQYF. In nucleotides, the CDR3 is TGTGCCAGCAGCCCGACTAGCGTGGGAGGGTTGAGAAATACGCAGTATTTT.

This chain connects TRBV2 to TRBJ1-6, with TRBD1 identical over 7 bases. Germline CDR1 SNHLY, CDR2 FYNNEI. The trim removed 1 base at V and 7 bases at J, leaving 1 base unmatched. The CDR3 totals 14 residues. The CDR3 DNA reads as TGTGCCAGCAGTGAAGGACAGGGAAATTCACCCCTCCACTTT. This encodes CASSEGQGNSPLHF.

The CDR3 reads CASSETLKTGQETQYF. The DNA of the CDR3 is TGTGCCAGCAGTGAAACCCTTAAGACAGGGCAAGAGACCCAGTACTTC. The J gene is TRBJ2-5, the V gene TRBV6-1, with 7 bases aligning to TRBD1. J lost 2 bases, V lost 2 bases, and 8 bases had no gene match. Germline assignment: CDR1 MNHNS and CDR2 SASEGT. This CDR3 has 16 residues.

V and J are TRBV7-9 and TRBJ2-1, with 11 positions matching TRBD2. The CDR3 has 15 amino acids. With V trimmed by 2 bases and J by 7 bases, 4 bases remained unmatched. In germline, CDR1 is SEHNR, CDR2 FQNEAQ (reference sequence). The CDR3 DNA reads TGTGCCAGCAGCTTAACTAGCGGGAGTTGGAATGAGCAGTTCTTC. Translated: CASSLTSGSWNEQFF.

This chain links TRBV2 with TRBJ1-1; D gene ambiguous. Germline CDR1 and CDR2: SNHLY and FYNNEI. The CDR3 loop spans 14 amino acids. V was shortened by 3 bases and J by 0 bases, with 8 bases between the two germline ends. The CDR3 loop is CASSEGSMNTEAFF. DNA of the CDR3: TGTGCCAGCAGTGAGGGCAGCATGAACACTGAAGCTTTCTTT.

V and J are TRBV3-1 (or the pseudogene TRBV3-2) and TRBJ2-2; maybe TRBD1 (6 bases). In germline, CDR1 is LGHDT, CDR2 YNNKEL (reference sequence). V gave up 4 bases and J gave up 1 base, with 10 bases separating them. The CDR3 is 15 residues long. CDR3 loop: CASSPRDKNTGELFF. The CDR3 nucleotides are TGTGCCAGCAGCCCCCGGGACAAGAACACCGGGGAGCTGTTTTTT.

The chain employs TRBV5-4 and TRBJ1-2; possibly TRBD1 for D (5 bases). This CDR3 contains 14 residues. The germline V gene encodes CDR1 SGHNT and CDR2 YYREEE (reference sequence). V was clipped by 5 bases and J by 4 bases, with 15 bases between them. The CDR3 nucleotides read TGTGCCAGCAGACCGGCGGGGGTAGGCTATGGCTACACCTTC. It yields the protein CASRPAGVGYGYTF.